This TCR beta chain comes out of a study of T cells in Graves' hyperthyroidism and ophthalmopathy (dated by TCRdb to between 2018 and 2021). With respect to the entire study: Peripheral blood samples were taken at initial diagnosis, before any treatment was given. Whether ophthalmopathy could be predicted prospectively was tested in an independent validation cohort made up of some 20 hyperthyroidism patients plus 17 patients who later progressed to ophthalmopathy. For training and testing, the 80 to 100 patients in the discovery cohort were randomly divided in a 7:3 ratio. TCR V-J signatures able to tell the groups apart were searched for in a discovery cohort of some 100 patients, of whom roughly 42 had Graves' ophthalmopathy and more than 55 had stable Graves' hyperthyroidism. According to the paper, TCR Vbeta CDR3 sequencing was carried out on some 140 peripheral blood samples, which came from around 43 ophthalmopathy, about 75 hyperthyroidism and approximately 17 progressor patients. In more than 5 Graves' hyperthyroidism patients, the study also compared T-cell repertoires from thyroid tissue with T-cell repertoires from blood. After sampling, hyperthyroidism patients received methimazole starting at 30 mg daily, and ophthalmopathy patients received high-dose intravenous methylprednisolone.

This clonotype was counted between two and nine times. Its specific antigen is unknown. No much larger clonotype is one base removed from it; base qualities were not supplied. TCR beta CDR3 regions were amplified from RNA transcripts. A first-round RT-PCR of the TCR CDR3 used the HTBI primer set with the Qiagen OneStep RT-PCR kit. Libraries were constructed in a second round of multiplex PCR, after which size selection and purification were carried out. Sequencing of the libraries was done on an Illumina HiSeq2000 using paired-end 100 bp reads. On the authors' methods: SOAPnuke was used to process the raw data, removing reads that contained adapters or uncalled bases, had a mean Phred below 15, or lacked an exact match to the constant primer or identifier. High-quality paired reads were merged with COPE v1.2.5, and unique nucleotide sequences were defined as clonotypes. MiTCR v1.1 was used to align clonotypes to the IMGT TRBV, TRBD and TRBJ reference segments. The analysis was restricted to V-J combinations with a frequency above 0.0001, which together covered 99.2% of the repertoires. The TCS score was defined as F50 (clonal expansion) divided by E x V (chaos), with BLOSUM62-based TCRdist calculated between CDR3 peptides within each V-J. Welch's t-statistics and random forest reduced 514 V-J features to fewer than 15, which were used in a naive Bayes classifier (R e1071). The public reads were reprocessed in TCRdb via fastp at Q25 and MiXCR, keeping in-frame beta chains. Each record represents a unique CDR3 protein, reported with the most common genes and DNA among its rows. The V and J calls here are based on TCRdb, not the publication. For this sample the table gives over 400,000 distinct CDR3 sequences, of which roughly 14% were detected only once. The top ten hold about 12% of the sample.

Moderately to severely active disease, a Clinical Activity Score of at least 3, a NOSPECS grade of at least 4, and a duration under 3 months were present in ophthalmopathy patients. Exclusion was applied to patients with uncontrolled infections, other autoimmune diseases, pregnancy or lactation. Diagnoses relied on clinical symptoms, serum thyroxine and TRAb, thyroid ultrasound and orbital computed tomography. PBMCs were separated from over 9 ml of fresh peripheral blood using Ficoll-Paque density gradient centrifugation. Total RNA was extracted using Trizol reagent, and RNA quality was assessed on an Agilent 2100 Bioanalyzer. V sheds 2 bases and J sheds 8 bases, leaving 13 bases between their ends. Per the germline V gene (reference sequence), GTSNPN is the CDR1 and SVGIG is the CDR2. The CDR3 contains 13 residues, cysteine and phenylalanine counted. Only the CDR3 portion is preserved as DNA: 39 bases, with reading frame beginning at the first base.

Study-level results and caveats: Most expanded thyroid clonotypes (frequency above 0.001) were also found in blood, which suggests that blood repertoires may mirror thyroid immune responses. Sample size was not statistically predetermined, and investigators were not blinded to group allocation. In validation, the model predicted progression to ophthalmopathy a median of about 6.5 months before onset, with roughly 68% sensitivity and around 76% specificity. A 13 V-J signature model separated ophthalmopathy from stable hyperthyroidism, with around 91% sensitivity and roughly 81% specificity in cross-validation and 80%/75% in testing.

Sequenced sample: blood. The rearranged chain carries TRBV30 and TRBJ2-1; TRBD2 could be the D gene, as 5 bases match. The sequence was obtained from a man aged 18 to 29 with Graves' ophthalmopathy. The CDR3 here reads CAWSSGTWDEQFF. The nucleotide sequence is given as TGTGCCTGGAGTAGCGGAACCTGGGATGAGCAGTTCTTC. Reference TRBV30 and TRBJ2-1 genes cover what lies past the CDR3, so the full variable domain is SQTIHQWPATLVQPVGSPLSLECTVEGTSNPNLYWYRQAAGRGLQLLFYSVGIGQISSEVPQNLSASRPQDRQFILSSKKLLLSDSGFYLCAWSSGTWDEQFFGPGTRLTVL.